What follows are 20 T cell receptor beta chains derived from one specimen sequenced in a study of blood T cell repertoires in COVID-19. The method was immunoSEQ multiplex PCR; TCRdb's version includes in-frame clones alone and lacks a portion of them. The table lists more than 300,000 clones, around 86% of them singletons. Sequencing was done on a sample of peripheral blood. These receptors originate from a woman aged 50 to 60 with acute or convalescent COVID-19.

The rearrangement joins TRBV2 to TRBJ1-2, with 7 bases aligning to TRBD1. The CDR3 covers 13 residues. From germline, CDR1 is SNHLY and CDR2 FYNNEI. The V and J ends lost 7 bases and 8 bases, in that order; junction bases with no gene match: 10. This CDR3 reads CASNLSGGRGYTF. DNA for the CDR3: TGTGCCAGCAATCTCTCAGGGGGACGGGGCTACACCTTC.

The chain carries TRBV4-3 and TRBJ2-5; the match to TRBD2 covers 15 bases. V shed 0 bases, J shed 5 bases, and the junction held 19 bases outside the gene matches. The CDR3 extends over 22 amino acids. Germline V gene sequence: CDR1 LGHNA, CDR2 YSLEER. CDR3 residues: CASSQDPAGSGLAGGAAETQYF. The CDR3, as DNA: TGCGCCAGCAGCCAAGATCCGGCAGGGTCGGGACTAGCGGGAGGAGCGGCGGAGACCCAGTACTTC.

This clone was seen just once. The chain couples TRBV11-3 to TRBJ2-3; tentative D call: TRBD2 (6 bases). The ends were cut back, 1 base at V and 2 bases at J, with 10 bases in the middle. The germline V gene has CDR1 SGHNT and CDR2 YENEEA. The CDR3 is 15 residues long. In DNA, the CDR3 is TGTGCCAGCAGCTTAGGGAGGACTATCACAGATACGCAGTATTTT. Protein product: CASSLGRTITDTQYF. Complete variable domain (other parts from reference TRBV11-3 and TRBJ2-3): EAGVVQSPRYKIIEKKQPVAFWCNPISGHNTLYWYLQNLGQGPELLIRYENEEAVDDSQLPKDRFSAERLKGVDSTLKIQPAELGDSAVYLCASSLGRTITDTQYFGPGTRLTVL.

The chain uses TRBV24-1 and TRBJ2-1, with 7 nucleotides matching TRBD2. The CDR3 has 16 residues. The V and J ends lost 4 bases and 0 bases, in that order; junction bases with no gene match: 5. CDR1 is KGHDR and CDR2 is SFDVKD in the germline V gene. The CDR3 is CATSDTGTNSYNEQFF. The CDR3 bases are TGTGCCACCAGTGACACCGGGACTAACTCCTACAATGAGCAGTTCTTC.

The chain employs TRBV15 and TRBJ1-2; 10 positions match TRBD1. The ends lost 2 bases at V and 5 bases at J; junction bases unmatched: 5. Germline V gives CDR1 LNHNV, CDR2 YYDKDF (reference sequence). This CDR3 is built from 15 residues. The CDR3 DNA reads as TGTGCCACCAGCAGATCCGGGACAGGGGATTATGGCTACACCTTC. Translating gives CATSRSGTGDYGYTF.

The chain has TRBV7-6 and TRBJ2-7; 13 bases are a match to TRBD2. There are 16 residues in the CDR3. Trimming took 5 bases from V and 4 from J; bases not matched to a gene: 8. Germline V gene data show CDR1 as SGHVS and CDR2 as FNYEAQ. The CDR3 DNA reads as TGTGCCAGCAGCCCAAAGGGACTAGCGGGAACGTACGAGCAGTACTTC. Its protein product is CASSPKGLAGTYEQYF. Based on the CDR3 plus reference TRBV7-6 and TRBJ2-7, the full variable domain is GAGVSQSPRYKVTKRGQDVALRCDPISGHVSLYWYRQALGQGPEFLTYFNYEAQQDKSGLPNDRFSAERPEGSISTLTIQRTEQRDSAMYRCASSPKGLAGTYEQYFGPGTRLTVT.

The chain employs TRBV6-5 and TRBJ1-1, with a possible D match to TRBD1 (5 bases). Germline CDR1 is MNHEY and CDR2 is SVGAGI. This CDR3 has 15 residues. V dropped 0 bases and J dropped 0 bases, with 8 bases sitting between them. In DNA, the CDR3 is TGTGCCAGCAGTTACTCGACAGTCATGAACACTGAAGCTTTCTTT. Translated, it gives CASSYSTVMNTEAFF.

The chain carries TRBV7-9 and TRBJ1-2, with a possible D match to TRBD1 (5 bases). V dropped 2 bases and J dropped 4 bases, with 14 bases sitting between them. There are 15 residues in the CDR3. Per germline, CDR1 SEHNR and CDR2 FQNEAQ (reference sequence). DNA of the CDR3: TGTGCCAGCAGCTTATCCGCAGGGTGGACCTATGGCTACACCTTC. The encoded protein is CASSLSAGWTYGYTF.

The CDR3 bases are TGTGCCAGCAGCGTACGAGGGGGCTACGAGCAGTACTTC. Amino acid sequence: CASSVRGGYEQYF. The V and J genes are TRBV9 and TRBJ2-7, with D possibly being TRBD1 (6 bases). The CDR3 runs 13 residues. Trimming pared 1 base from V and 3 bases from J, leaving 8 bases between. The germline V gene encodes CDR1 SGDLS and CDR2 YYNGEE.

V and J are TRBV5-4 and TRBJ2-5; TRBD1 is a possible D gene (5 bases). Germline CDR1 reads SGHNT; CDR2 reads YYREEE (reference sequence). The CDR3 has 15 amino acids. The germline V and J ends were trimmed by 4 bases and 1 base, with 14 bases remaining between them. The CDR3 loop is CASSAGSQGQETQYF. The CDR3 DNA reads TGTGCCAGCAGCGCCGGGTCCCAGGGCCAAGAGACCCAGTACTTC.

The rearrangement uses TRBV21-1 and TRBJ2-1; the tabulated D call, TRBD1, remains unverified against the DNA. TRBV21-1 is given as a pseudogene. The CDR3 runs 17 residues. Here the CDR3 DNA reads TGTGCCAGCACCAACCCTACACAGGTAGGCTCCTACAATGAGCAGTTCTTC. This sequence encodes CASTNPTQVGSYNEQFF.

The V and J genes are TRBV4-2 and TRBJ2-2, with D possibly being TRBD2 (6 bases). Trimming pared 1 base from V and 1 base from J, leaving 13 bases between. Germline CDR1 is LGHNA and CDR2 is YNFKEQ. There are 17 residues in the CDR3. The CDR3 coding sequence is TGTGCCAGCAGCCAAGTACGGGACTCGGAGAACACCGGGGAGCTGTTTTTT. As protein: CASSQVRDSENTGELFF.

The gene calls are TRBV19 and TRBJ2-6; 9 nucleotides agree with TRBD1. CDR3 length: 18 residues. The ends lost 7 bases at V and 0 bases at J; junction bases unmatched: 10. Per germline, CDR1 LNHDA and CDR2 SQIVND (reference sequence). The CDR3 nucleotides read TGTGCCAGTACCATCCGGGGACAGGGCCACTCTGGGGCCAACGTCCTGACTTTC. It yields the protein CASTIRGQGHSGANVLTF.

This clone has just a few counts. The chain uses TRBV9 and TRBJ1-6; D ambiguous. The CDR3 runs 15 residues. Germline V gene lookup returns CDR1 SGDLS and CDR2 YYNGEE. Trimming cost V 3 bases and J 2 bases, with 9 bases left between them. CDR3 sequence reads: CASSETGTYNSPLHF. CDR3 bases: TGTGCCAGCAGCGAGACCGGGACCTATAATTCACCCCTCCACTTT.

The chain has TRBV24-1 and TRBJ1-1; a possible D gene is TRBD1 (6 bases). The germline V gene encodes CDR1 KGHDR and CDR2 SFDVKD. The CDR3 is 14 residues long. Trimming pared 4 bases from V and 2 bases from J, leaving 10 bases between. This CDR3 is CATSEPGTNTEAFF. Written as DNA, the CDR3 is TGTGCCACCAGTGAGCCGGGGACAAACACTGAAGCTTTCTTT.

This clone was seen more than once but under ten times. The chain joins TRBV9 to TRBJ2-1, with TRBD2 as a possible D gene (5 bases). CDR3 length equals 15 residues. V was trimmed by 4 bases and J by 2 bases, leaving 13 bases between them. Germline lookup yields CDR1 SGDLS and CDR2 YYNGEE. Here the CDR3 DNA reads TGTGCCAGCAGCCGTAGTGAGGGTCCCTACAATGAGCAGTTCTTC. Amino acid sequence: CASSRSEGPYNEQFF.

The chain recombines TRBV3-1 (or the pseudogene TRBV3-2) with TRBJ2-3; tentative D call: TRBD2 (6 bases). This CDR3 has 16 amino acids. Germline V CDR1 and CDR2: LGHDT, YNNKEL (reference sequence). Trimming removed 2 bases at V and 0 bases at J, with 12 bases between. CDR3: CASSQPGTSSTDTQYF. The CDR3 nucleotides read TGTGCCAGCAGCCAACCCGGGACTTCGAGCACAGATACGCAGTATTTT.

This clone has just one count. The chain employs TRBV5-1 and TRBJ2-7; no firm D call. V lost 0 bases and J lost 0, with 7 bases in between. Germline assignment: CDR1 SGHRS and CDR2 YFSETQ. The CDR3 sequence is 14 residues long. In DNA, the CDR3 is TGCGCCAGCAGCTTGGCTACTTCCTCCTACGAGCAGTACTTC. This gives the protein CASSLATSSYEQYF.

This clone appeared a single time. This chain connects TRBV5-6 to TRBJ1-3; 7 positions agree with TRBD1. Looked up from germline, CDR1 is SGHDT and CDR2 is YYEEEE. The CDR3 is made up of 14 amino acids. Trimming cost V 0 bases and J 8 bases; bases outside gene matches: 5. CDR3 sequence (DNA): TGTGCCAGCAGCTTGGGGCCAGGGGGAGACACCATATATTTT. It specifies CASSLGPGGDTIYF.

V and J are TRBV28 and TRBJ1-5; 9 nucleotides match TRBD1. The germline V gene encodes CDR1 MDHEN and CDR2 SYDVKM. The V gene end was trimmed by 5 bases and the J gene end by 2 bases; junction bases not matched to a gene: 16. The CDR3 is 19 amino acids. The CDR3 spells CASSPLLGQGNEGNQPQHF. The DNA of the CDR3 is TGTGCCAGCAGTCCCCTTTTGGGACAGGGCAATGAGGGCAATCAGCCCCAGCATTTT.